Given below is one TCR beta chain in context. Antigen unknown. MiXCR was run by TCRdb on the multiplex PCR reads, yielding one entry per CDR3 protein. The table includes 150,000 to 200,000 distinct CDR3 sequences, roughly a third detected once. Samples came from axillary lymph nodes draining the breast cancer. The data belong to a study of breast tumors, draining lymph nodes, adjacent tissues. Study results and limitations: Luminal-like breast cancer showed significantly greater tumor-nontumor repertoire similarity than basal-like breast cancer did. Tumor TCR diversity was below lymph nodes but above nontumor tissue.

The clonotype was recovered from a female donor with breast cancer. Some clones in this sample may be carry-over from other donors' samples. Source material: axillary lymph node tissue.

CDR3 DNA: TGTGCCAGCAGGAGGGCAGGGGGCTGGGGCTACACCTTC. Its protein product is CASRRAGGWGYTF. The rearrangement links TRBV13 to TRBJ1-2; TRBD1 aligns across 8 bases. Germline values: CDR1 PRHDT, CDR2 FYEKMQ (reference sequence). The CDR3 sequence is 13 residues long. V dropped 6 bases and J dropped 8; count of bases not matched to a gene: 8.